One and the same sample provided the 24 T cell receptor beta chains below, sequenced in a study of PD-1 blockade in mismatch repair-deficient tumors. Clones were read by immunoSEQ multiplex PCR, and TCRdb kept only the in-frame ones, dropping some. This sample carries some 110,000 clones, 65% to 80% of them seen once, and the ten largest clones take roughly 4.8%. The source was peripheral blood, collected approximately 14 months after starting pembrolizumab. Every receptor here comes from an adult with mismatch repair-deficient cancer.

The chain joins TRBV6-6 to TRBJ2-1; 9 bases match TRBD2. The germline V gene encodes CDR1 MNHNY and CDR2 SVGAGI (reference sequence). The trim removed 2 bases at V and 9 bases at J, leaving 8 bases unmatched. CDR3 length equals 15 residues. CDR3 in DNA: TGTGCCAGCAGTTACGTAGCGGGAGTAATGCCTGAGCAGTTCTTC. Its translation: CASSYVAGVMPEQFF.

This chain links TRBV9 with TRBJ2-1; D could derive from TRBD1 or TRBD2 (5 bases each). Germline assignment: CDR1 SGDLS and CDR2 YYNGEE. V was shortened by 0 bases and J by 2 bases, with 9 bases between the two germline ends. This CDR3 contains 15 residues. CDR3 in DNA: TGTGCCAGCAGCGTAGTGAGGGACCCCTACAATGAGCAGTTCTTC. Protein sequence: CASSVVRDPYNEQFF.

The chain recombines TRBV29-1 with TRBJ2-2; the D call may be TRBD1 or TRBD2 (6 bases each). Germline V gives CDR1 SQVTM, CDR2 ANQGSEA. V was cut by 6 bases and J by 4 bases, with 18 bases left in between. The CDR3 length is 15 residues. CDR3 protein: CSVRGEGRGTGELFF. The CDR3 DNA is TGCAGCGTAAGGGGGGAAGGGCGAGGCACCGGGGAGCTGTTTTTT.

This chain joins TRBV11-2 and TRBJ2-3, with 9 bases aligning to TRBD2. Trimming removed 4 bases from V and 3 bases from J; junction bases left unmatched: 5. The CDR3 contains 15 residues. Germline V gene data show CDR1 as SGHAT and CDR2 as FQNNGV. CDR3 nucleotide sequence: TGTGCCAGCAGCTCGGGACTAGCTGAGACAGATACGCAGTATTTT. It yields the protein CASSSGLAETDTQYF. The full variable domain, in which reference TRBV11-2 and TRBJ2-3 provide the parts outside the CDR3, is EAGVAQSPRYKIIEKRQSVAFWCNPISGHATLYWYQQILGQGPKLLIQFQNNGVVDDSQLPKDRFSAERLKGVDSTLKIQPAKLEDSAVYLCASSSGLAETDTQYFGPGTRLTVL.

The sample holds one count of this clone. The chain is built from TRBV9 and TRBJ2-1; a weak D match, TRBD2 (6 bases). The germline CDR1 and CDR2 sequences are SGDLS and YYNGEE. V dropped 4 bases and J dropped 8 bases, with 22 bases sitting between them. The CDR3 totals 16 residues. In DNA form, the CDR3 reads TGTGCCAGCAGCCCGACAGCCGGGACTCCCTTGTATGAGCAGTTCTTC. Translation: CASSPTAGTPLYEQFF.

This sequence joins TRBV5-4 and TRBJ2-1; 10 positions match TRBD1. The CDR3 length is 15 residues. V shed 4 bases and J 5 bases; nucleotides not matched to a gene: 6. Germline V gene data show CDR1 as SGHNT and CDR2 as YYREEE (reference sequence). CDR3 protein: CASSHRGQGNNEQFF. The CDR3 region has the DNA TGTGCCAGCAGCCACAGGGGACAGGGGAACAATGAGCAGTTCTTC.

A word on this clone: The junction and the germline gene differ at one end; a read error may be behind it. The V and J genes are TRBV18 and TRBJ2-3; tentatively, D is TRBD1 (7 bases). Per the germline V gene, CDR1 is KGHSH and CDR2 is LQKENI. The CDR3 is 16 amino acids. The CDR3 bases are TGTGCCAGCTCTCCACTCGGAGGGGGCTTCACAGATACGCAGTATTTT. Amino acids: CASSPLGGGFTDTQYF.

The chain joins TRBV5-6 to TRBJ1-2; D not resolved. Between the trimmed V and J ends, which lost 4 bases and 8 bases, there was a span of 15 bases. The CDR3 contains 13 residues. Germline V gene data show CDR1 as SGHDT and CDR2 as YYEEEE. The CDR3 loop reads CASSPQSRSGYTF. The DNA of the CDR3 is TGTGCCAGCAGCCCTCAGTCACGATCCGGCTACACCTTC.

The CDR3, as DNA: TGTGCCAGCAGTGAGGGACAGATTTTTCAAGGAGCTTTCTTT. Residues: CASSEGQIFQGAFF. This rearrangement joins TRBV2 to TRBJ1-1, with TRBD1 matching 7 bases. J was trimmed by 10 bases and V by 3 bases; bases with no gene match: 11. The germline V gene encodes CDR1 SNHLY and CDR2 FYNNEI. The CDR3 extends over 14 amino acids. Full variable domain (remainder filled in from reference TRBV2 and TRBJ1-1): EPEVTQTPSHQVTQMGQEVILRCVPISNHLYFYWYRQILGQKVEFLVSFYNNEISEKSEIFDDQFSVERPDGSNFTLKIRSTKLEDSAMYFCASSEGQIFQGAFFGQGTRLTVV.

In this sample, this clone turned up a few times. The rearrangement uses TRBV5-5 and TRBJ1-1, with D perhaps matching TRBD1 (5 bases). V gave up 0 bases and J gave up 6 bases, with 12 bases separating them. Germline CDR1 is SGHKS and CDR2 is YYEKEE (reference sequence). The CDR3 has 14 residues. CDR3 sequence reads: CASSLVGVFSEAFF. In nucleotides, the CDR3 is TGTGCCAGCAGCTTGGTGGGGGTTTTCTCTGAAGCTTTCTTT.

V gene TRBV5-1 combines with J gene TRBJ2-2; 10 bases map to TRBD2. This CDR3 is 15 amino acids long. The germline V gene encodes CDR1 SGHRS and CDR2 YFSETQ. Trimming at V came to 0 bases and at J to 8 bases, leaving 4 bases not matched to a gene. The CDR3 spells CASSLELAGIGELFF. The CDR3 DNA sequence: TGCGCCAGCAGCTTGGAACTAGCGGGAATTGGGGAGCTGTTTTTT.

Concerning this clone itself: The identical CDR3 is also encoded by other nucleotide sequences in the sample. V usage is TRBV7-2 and J usage is TRBJ2-1, with TRBD2 matching 12 bases. This CDR3 has 16 residues. J lost 4 bases, V lost 6 bases, and 7 bases had no gene match. In germline, CDR1 is SGHTA, CDR2 FQGNSA. CDR3 sequence reads: CASSRTSGTSYNEQFF. Here the CDR3 DNA reads TGTGCCAGCAGTCGGACTAGCGGGACGTCATACAATGAGCAGTTCTTC.

The rearrangement uses TRBV6-1 and TRBJ1-1, with 7 bases matching TRBD1. The CDR3 runs to 13 residues. CDR1 and CDR2 (germline): MNHNS, SASEGT. Trimming took 1 base from V and 6 from J; bases not matched to a gene: 2. The DNA for the CDR3 is TGTGCCAGCAGTGAAGACAGGGGCGCTGAAGCTTTCTTT. It is translated as CASSEDRGAEAFF.

The chain recombines TRBV9 with TRBJ2-7; the D is unclear. CDR1 is SGDLS, CDR2 YYNGEE, per germline. This CDR3 is built from 15 residues. Between the trimmed V and J ends, which lost 0 bases and 3 bases, there was a span of 13 bases. The CDR3 DNA follows: TGTGCCAGCAGCGTAGCTGATGCCAAAGGCTACGAGCAGTACTTC. Amino acids: CASSVADAKGYEQYF.

This rearrangement joins TRBV10-3 to TRBJ1-2, with a weak D call TRBD1 (5 bases). This CDR3 comprises 12 residues. The germline CDR1 and CDR2 sequences are ENHRY and SYGVKD. Trimming shortened V by 8 bases and J by 5 bases, and 12 bases separated the two germline ends. The CDR3 spells CAIGGGGYGYTF. As DNA, the CDR3 is TGTGCCATCGGCGGGGGTGGGTATGGCTACACCTTC.

This chain connects TRBV5-1 to TRBJ2-1, with a tentative D call TRBD2 (6 bases). V was pared by 1 base and J by 7 bases, with 12 bases between. This CDR3 has 14 residues. Germline V gives CDR1 SGHRS, CDR2 YFSETQ. The CDR3 protein is CASSLSQGGNEQFF. The CDR3 coding sequence is TGCGCCAGCAGCTTGTCGCAGGGAGGTAATGAGCAGTTCTTC.

The chain couples TRBV27 to TRBJ1-5; D is perhaps TRBD1 (6 bases). Between the trimmed V and J ends, which lost 9 bases and 5 bases, there was a span of 20 bases. CDR1 is MNHEY and CDR2 is SMNVEV in the germline V gene (reference sequence). CDR3 length: 15 amino acids. The CDR3 DNA is TGTGCCAGTACGACCCGGACCGGGACACATCAGCCCCAGCATTTT. Translated: CASTTRTGTHQPQHF.

This clone came up a few times. The sample has other DNA sequences that encode this CDR3 too. This chain joins TRBV18 and TRBJ2-5; 10 bases match TRBD2. The CDR3 totals 15 residues. Trimming cost V 1 base and J 1 base; bases outside gene matches: 0. Germline values: CDR1 KGHSH, CDR2 LQKENI. The CDR3 region has the DNA TGTGCCAGCTCACCACTAGCGGGAGGCCAAGAGACCCAGTACTTC. It yields the protein CASSPLAGGQETQYF. Full variable domain (rest looked up from reference TRBV18 and TRBJ2-5): NAGVMQNPRHLVRRRGQEARLRCSPMKGHSHVYWYRQLPEEGLKFMVYLQKENIIDESGMPKERFSAEFPKEGPSILRIQQVVRGDSAAYFCASSPLAGGQETQYFGPGTRLLVL.

The V gene is TRBV11-3, the J gene TRBJ1-1; D is unresolved. Per germline, CDR1 SGHNT and CDR2 YENEEA. The CDR3 consists of 15 residues. The V end was cut by 4 bases, the J end by 0 bases, with 12 bases between. CDR3 bases: TGTGCCAGCAGCTCCCGCCGCGGGATGAACACTGAAGCTTTCTTT. This gives the protein CASSSRRGMNTEAFF.

This chain joins TRBV18 and TRBJ1-3; 8 nucleotides line up with TRBD1. V lost 8 bases to trimming and J lost 4 bases; unmatched junction nucleotides: 4. The CDR3 has 13 amino acids. CDR1 KGHSH and CDR2 LQKENI come from the germline V gene. The CDR3 DNA reads TGTGCCAGCGAGAGGGACAGGGGAAACACCATATATTTT. Its translation is CASERDRGNTIYF.

The chain is built from TRBV7-2 and TRBJ1-4; no firm D call. CDR1 and CDR2 from the germline V gene are SGHTA and FQGNSA. CDR3 length: 13 amino acids. Deletions cut 5 bases from V and 7 bases from J, with 11 bases between. The CDR3 DNA sequence: TGTGCCAGCAGCCCATACAAGATTGAAAAACTGTTTTTT. It is translated as CASSPYKIEKLFF.

The chain employs TRBV19 and TRBJ1-1, with D possibly matching TRBD1 (5 bases). This CDR3 has 14 residues. Germline V CDR1 and CDR2: LNHDA, SQIVND (reference sequence). The V gene lost 3 bases and the J gene lost 1 base, with 9 bases spanning the gap. DNA of the CDR3: TGTGCCAGTAGTATCGGCGGGACGAACACTGAAGCTTTCTTT. This translates into CASSIGGTNTEAFF.

The chain combines TRBV5-8 with TRBJ2-1; 16 bases match TRBD2. The V gene's germline CDR1 is SGHTS and CDR2 YDEGEE. Losses at the gene ends were 0 bases for V and 9 bases for J; bases not matched to a gene: 6. The CDR3 totals 17 residues. DNA for the CDR3: TGTGCCAGCAGCTTGGGAGGGACTAGCGGGAGGGCCATTGAGCAGTTCTTC. Its protein is CASSLGGTSGRAIEQFF.

V gene TRBV30 combines with J gene TRBJ2-5; TRBD2 agrees at 7 bases. Germline V CDR1 and CDR2: GTSNPN, SVGIG (reference sequence). Trimming at V came to 8 bases and at J to 8 bases, leaving 11 bases not matched to a gene. The CDR3 has 12 amino acids. Written as DNA, the CDR3 is TGTGCCGTGGGCCGGGAGGACCGAACCCAGTACTTC. Protein: CAVGREDRTQYF.